There are a few counts of the clone carrying this TCR beta chain. The antigen is undetermined. Germline V lookup: CDR1 SGHDT, CDR2 YYEEEE. The CDR3 consists of 13 residues. V gave up 5 bases and J gave up 3 bases, with 11 bases separating them. TCRdb reanalysed the 5' RACE reads using MiXCR and keeps one entry per CDR3 protein. The data contain around 480,000 distinct CDR3 sequences, 12% to 15% of them singletons. These data come from a study of identical twins. Overall study findings and caveats: It was cross-sectional statistical analysis, not following the same donors, that the conclusions relied on. The degree of excess twin sharing was weaker in beta out-of-frame sequences.

These records were also assigned to another study, of yellow fever vaccine responses in identical twins.

The chain is built from TRBV5-6 and TRBJ1-1; perhaps TRBD1 as D (6 bases). The sample was CD4+ T cells sorted from blood. This TCR derives from a woman under 30 in good health. The CDR3 protein is CASSLQGHTEAFF. The CDR3 bases are TGTGCCAGCAGTCTGCAGGGGCACACTGAAGCTTTCTTT.